This T cell receptor beta chain was sequenced during a study of regulatory T cells in long-lasting Graves disease. Indicated time point: newly diagnosed GD, antithyroid drugs for less than 3 months. There was RNA extracted from PBMCs, and the TCR library was made from it. Staff drew 8 to 9 milliliters of peripheral blood into EDTA tubes. HTBI primers from iRepertoire and Arm-PCR of CDR3 regions yielded the TCR beta libraries. In TCRdb, the multiplex PCR reads were re-called with MiXCR into one record per CDR3 protein. The data contain under 400,000 distinct CDR3 sequences, around 15% of them singletons. Trimming stripped 2 bases from V and 6 bases from J, with 9 bases between. CDR3 length: 13 amino acids. Germline CDR1 is LGHNA and CDR2 is YNFKEQ. The data also belong to a second study, concerning T cells in Graves' hyperthyroidism and ophthalmopathy.

The chain uses TRBV4-2 and TRBJ2-3; D ambiguous. The sequenced sample was peripheral blood mononuclear cells (PBMCs), obtained at new diagnosis, from a patient treated with antithyroid drugs. This TCR came from a man in his forties or fifties with Graves disease. For the CDR3, the DNA is TGTGCCAGCAGCCAACCGGAAGTTGATACGCAGTATTTT. It translates to CASSQPEVDTQYF.